This passage covers 29 T cell receptor beta chains from one sample sequenced in a study of blood T cell repertoires in COVID-19 (dated by TCRdb to 2018 to 2020). Library preparation was by the immunoSEQ multiplex PCR assay. TCRdb's version of the immuneACCESS table is confined to in-frame rearrangements and falls short of the full clone set. An unresolved V gene accounts for under half of the shortfall where checked; the remainder is of unknown origin. This sample is represented by about 50,000 clones; roughly 86% of them were singletons. Of the sample, around a sixth falls within the top ten clones. Specimen: peripheral blood. These receptors all come from a man between 60 and 75 years old with active or convalescent COVID-19.

The gene calls are TRBV5-5 and TRBJ2-4; D is unclear. Trimming shortened V by 2 bases and J by 4 bases, and 7 bases separated the two germline ends. CDR3 length: 13 residues. Germline V lookup: CDR1 SGHKS, CDR2 YYEKEE (reference sequence). CDR3 in DNA: TGTGCCAGCAGCTTCGGTACTAAAAACATTCAGTACTTC. Translation: CASSFGTKNIQYF.

This clone was seen just once. The chain links TRBV30 to TRBJ1-5; 7 positions match TRBD1. The ends lost 0 bases at V and 11 bases at J; junction bases unmatched: 4. Germline-derived CDR1 and CDR2 are GTSNPN and SVGIG (reference sequence). CDR3 length equals 12 residues. Here the CDR3 DNA reads TGTGCCTGGAGTGTACGGCAGGGGGCCCAGCATTTT. Its translation is CAWSVRQGAQHF.

The chain combines TRBV30 with TRBJ2-5; 11 nucleotides match TRBD1. Germline lookup yields CDR1 GTSNPN and CDR2 SVGIG (reference sequence). The J segment lost 2 bases and the V segment lost 1 base, leaving 9 bases of the junction unmatched. This CDR3 is 17 amino acids long. In DNA, the CDR3 is TGTGCCTGGAGTGCTTCCGGGACAGGGGGGTGGCAAGAGACCCAGTACTTC. Its translation: CAWSASGTGGWQETQYF.

The J gene is TRBJ1-6, the V gene TRBV7-9; D remains ambiguous. Germline CDR1 SEHNR, CDR2 FQNEAQ (reference sequence). The CDR3 loop spans 15 amino acids. Deletions cut 4 bases from V and 6 bases from J, with 13 bases between. CDR3 sequence (DNA): TGTGCCAGCAGCTCCGGGCCGGGATCTAATTCACCCCTCCACTTT. Its translation: CASSSGPGSNSPLHF.

V usage is TRBV11-3 and J usage is TRBJ2-1, with 7 nucleotides matching TRBD2. Germline trimming cut 2 bases from V and 10 bases from J; bases unmatched to any gene: 8. The CDR3 covers 14 residues. Germline CDR1 reads SGHNT; CDR2 reads YENEEA. CDR3 region: CASSLWSGGGEQFF. The CDR3 DNA is TGTGCCAGCAGCTTATGGTCGGGGGGAGGAGAGCAGTTCTTC.

The V and J genes are TRBV7-3 and TRBJ2-1; TRBD2 is a possible D gene (5 bases). Germline loops: CDR1 SGHTA, CDR2 FQGTGA. The CDR3 loop spans 13 amino acids. The ends were cut back, 5 bases at V and 9 bases at J, with 14 bases in the middle. CDR3 sequence reads: CASSRETGIEQFF. DNA for the CDR3: TGTGCCAGCAGCAGGGAGACCGGCATTGAGCAGTTCTTC.

J is TRBJ1-1 and V is TRBV10-3; D is unresolved. This CDR3 has 13 residues. V was pared by 0 bases and J by 2 bases, with 4 bases between. Germline assignment: CDR1 ENHRY and CDR2 SYGVKD. In nucleotides, the CDR3 is TGTGCCATCAGTGAGTCGACTAACACTGAAGCTTTCTTT. Its protein product is CAISESTNTEAFF.

V is TRBV28 and J is TRBJ2-7; TRBD1 agrees at 7 bases. J was trimmed by 2 bases and V by 5 bases; bases with no gene match: 6. This CDR3 contains 14 residues. Per germline, CDR1 MDHEN and CDR2 SYDVKM. This CDR3 reads CASSPRDRTYEQYF. Written as DNA, the CDR3 is TGTGCCAGCAGTCCCCGGGACAGAACCTACGAGCAGTACTTC.

The V call is TRBV10-3, the J call TRBJ2-3; 14 bases map to TRBD2. Germline V CDR1 and CDR2: ENHRY, SYGVKD. The length of the CDR3 is 16 residues. After removal of 4 bases from V and 7 bases from J, the junction contained 7 bases not matched to a gene. This CDR3 is CAISGTSGGPGNTQYF. The CDR3 DNA is TGTGCCATCAGTGGGACTAGCGGGGGGCCCGGTAATACGCAGTATTTT.

The chain joins TRBV6-2 or TRBV6-3 to TRBJ1-1; D remains unclear. V was clipped by 3 bases and J by 5 bases, with 7 bases between them. The CDR3 length is 12 residues. Germline CDR1 reads MNHEY; CDR2 reads SVGEGT. CDR3 residues: CASSYVRTEAFF. The DNA of the CDR3 is TGTGCCAGCAGTTATGTGCGGACTGAAGCTTTCTTT.

This clone was observed a single time. Possible read error: a much larger clone is one base away. The chain is built from TRBV12-3 or TRBV12-4 and TRBJ2-2; no clear D. This CDR3 is built from 13 residues. Trimming pared 6 bases from V and 2 bases from J, leaving 7 bases between. Written as DNA, the CDR3 is TGTGCCAGCAGCTCGGTCAACACCGGGGAGCTGTTTTTT. This encodes CASSSVNTGELFF.

The genes are TRBV19 and TRBJ2-3; no firm D call. Germline V CDR1 and CDR2: LNHDA, SQIVND (reference sequence). There are 11 residues in the CDR3. V was clipped by 4 bases and J by 4 bases, with 3 bases between them. CDR3 sequence (DNA): TGTGCCAGTAGTAACTCAGATACGCAGTATTTT. It is translated as CASSNSDTQYF.

The sample holds one count of this clone. The V gene is TRBV5-1, the J gene TRBJ2-7; 7 bases are a match to TRBD1. V gave up 7 bases and J gave up 3 bases; unmatched junction bases: 4. The germline V gene encodes CDR1 SGHRS and CDR2 YFSETQ. The CDR3 extends over 12 amino acids. CDR3 nucleotide sequence: TGCGCCAGCCGGGACAGCTTCTACGAGCAGTACTTC. Protein sequence: CASRDSFYEQYF.

This chain uses TRBV7-9 with TRBJ2-7, with a possible D match to TRBD1 (6 bases). Germline CDR1 reads SEHNR; CDR2 reads FQNEAQ (reference sequence). Deletions cut 5 bases from V and 3 bases from J, with 14 bases between. This CDR3 comprises 14 residues. CDR3 coding DNA: TGTGCCAGCAGCCGCTTGGGGGCTGACTACGAGCAGTACTTC. Translating gives CASSRLGADYEQYF. The full variable domain, its missing parts supplied by reference TRBV7-9 and TRBJ2-7, is DTGVSQNPRHKITKRGQNVTFRCDPISEHNRLYWYRQTLGQGPEFLTYFQNEAQLEKSRLLSDRFSAERPKGSFSTLEIQRTEQGDSAMYLCASSRLGADYEQYFGPGTRLTVT.

This clone has a handful of counts. The chain combines TRBV7-2 with TRBJ2-5; TRBD2 matches 8 bases. The germline CDR1 and CDR2 sequences are SGHTA and FQGNSA. The CDR3 sequence is 15 residues long. Losses at the gene ends were 7 bases for V and 1 base for J; bases not matched to a gene: 8. The CDR3 region is CASTGQAGAQETQYF. CDR3 in DNA: TGTGCCAGCACTGGACAAGCGGGGGCCCAAGAGACCCAGTACTTC.

The chain joins TRBV19 to TRBJ2-7, with 7 bases identical to TRBD1. Germline V gene lookup returns CDR1 LNHDA and CDR2 SQIVND (reference sequence). Trimming at V came to 5 bases and at J to 0 bases, leaving 4 bases not matched to a gene. The CDR3 length is 14 residues. The CDR3 region has the DNA TGTGCCAGTAGTGTGGGACAGTTCTCCTACGAGCAGTACTTC. Its protein product is CASSVGQFSYEQYF.

The chain uses TRBV3-1 (or the pseudogene TRBV3-2) and TRBJ1-4; TRBD1 agrees at 7 bases. V lost 4 bases and J lost 10; bases outside the gene matches: 6. This CDR3 has 13 residues. The germline CDR1 and CDR2 sequences are LGHDT and YNNKEL (reference sequence). The CDR3 nucleotides are TGTGCCAGCAGCCTAAGGGGGACAGCAAAACTGTTTTTT. It encodes CASSLRGTAKLFF.

The gene calls are TRBV5-1 and TRBJ2-5; D remains ambiguous. Germline CDR1 reads SGHRS; CDR2 reads YFSETQ. CDR3 length equals 14 residues. V gave up 0 bases and J gave up 2 bases, with 8 bases separating them. CDR3 bases: TGCGCCAGCAGCTTGGGGGCAGTTCAAGAGACCCAGTACTTC. This encodes CASSLGAVQETQYF.

The rearrangement joins TRBV30 to TRBJ2-5, with 7 bases identical to TRBD2. The J segment lost 5 bases and the V segment lost 0 bases, leaving 12 bases of the junction unmatched. Germline CDR1 and CDR2: GTSNPN and SVGIG (reference sequence). This CDR3 has 16 residues. The CDR3 bases are TGTGCCTGGAGTGTTGCTATTGCGGGGGATTGGGAGACCCAGTACTTC. It specifies CAWSVAIAGDWETQYF. Together with reference TRBV30 and TRBJ2-5, the CDR3 gives the full variable domain: SQTIHQWPATLVQPVGSPLSLECTVEGTSNPNLYWYRQAAGRGLQLLFYSVGIGQISSEVPQNLSASRPQDRQFILSSKKLLLSDSGFYLCAWSVAIAGDWETQYFGPGTRLLVL.

V and J are TRBV7-3 and TRBJ1-2; D might be TRBD1 (5 bases). Trimming cost V 4 bases and J 2 bases, with 8 bases left between them. Germline assignment: CDR1 SGHTA and CDR2 FQGTGA. CDR3 length: 13 residues. The CDR3 spells CASSSQANYGYTF. CDR3 nucleotides: TGTGCCAGCAGCTCACAGGCGAACTATGGCTACACCTTC. Full variable domain (rest looked up from reference TRBV7-3 and TRBJ1-2): GAGVSQTPSNKVTEKGKYVELRCDPISGHTALYWYRQSLGQGPEFLIYFQGTGAADDSGLPNDRFFAVRPEGSVSTLKIQRTERGDSAVYLCASSSQANYGYTFGSGTRLTVV.

The gene calls are TRBV10-3 and TRBJ2-1; D may be TRBD1 (6 bases). Germline-derived CDR1 and CDR2 are ENHRY and SYGVKD. Trimming pared 8 bases from V and 5 bases from J, leaving 13 bases between. The CDR3 consists of 13 residues. CDR3 loop: CAISGQGNNEQFF. The DNA for the CDR3 is TGTGCCATCTCAGGGCAGGGGAACAATGAGCAGTTCTTC.

The V gene is TRBV4-1, the J gene TRBJ2-5; 8 bases are a match to TRBD2. This CDR3 spans 15 amino acids. Germline V CDR1 and CDR2: MGHRA, YSYEKL. The V and J ends lost 3 bases and 4 bases, in that order; junction bases with no gene match: 7. The CDR3 is CASSHPGGSVETQYF. In DNA form, the CDR3 reads TGCGCCAGCAGCCACCCGGGGGGGTCCGTAGAGACCCAGTACTTC.

The CDR3 bases are TGTGCCAGCAGTCCCCGGGCAGGGGACTACCCCTACGAGCAGTACTTC. It translates to CASSPRAGDYPYEQYF. This sequence joins TRBV27 and TRBJ2-7, with D maybe TRBD2 (7 bases). Germline V gene data show CDR1 as MNHEY and CDR2 as SMNVEV (reference sequence). The CDR3 has 16 amino acids. V was trimmed by 5 bases and J by 2 bases, leaving 19 bases between them.

The chain joins TRBV7-2 to TRBJ1-5, with 7 bases identical to TRBD1. After removal of 1 base from V and 0 bases from J, the junction contained 9 bases not matched to a gene. In germline, CDR1 is SGHTA, CDR2 FQGNSA. The CDR3 runs 18 residues. The CDR3 here is CASSLVRDSQNSNQPQHF. The CDR3 region has the DNA TGTGCCAGCAGCTTAGTCCGGGACAGCCAGAATAGCAATCAGCCCCAGCATTTT.

V and J are TRBV5-4 and TRBJ2-7; 10 bases match TRBD1. CDR1 SGHNT and CDR2 YYREEE come from the germline V gene (reference sequence). The CDR3 length is 13 residues. The V segment lost 0 bases and the J segment 12 bases; nucleotides outside the gene matches: 6. CDR3 bases: TGTGCCAGCAGCTTGGGGCGGACAGGGGGGCCGTACTTC. Translation gives CASSLGRTGGPYF.

This sequence joins TRBV7-2 and TRBJ2-7; D unclear. V was clipped by 5 bases and J by 0 bases, with 5 bases between them. Germline lookup yields CDR1 SGHTA and CDR2 FQGNSA. CDR3 size: 12 residues. The CDR3 bases are TGTGCCAGCAGCCCCAGCTCCTACGAGCAGTACTTC. It translates to CASSPSSYEQYF.

The chain combines TRBV10-3 with TRBJ1-5; TRBD1 might be the D (6 bases). CDR3 length: 12 residues. The V and J ends lost 10 bases and 4 bases respectively, with 11 bases between them. Per the germline V gene, CDR1 is ENHRY and CDR2 is SYGVKD. The CDR3 sequence is CASRQENQPQHF. The CDR3 coding sequence is TGTGCCAGCCGACAGGAAAATCAGCCCCAGCATTTT.

The V call is TRBV5-4, the J call TRBJ1-2; unclear D gene. The CDR3 is 13 amino acids. Germline lookup yields CDR1 SGHNT and CDR2 YYREEE (reference sequence). V was pared by 2 bases and J by 2 bases, with 7 bases between. The CDR3 nucleotides read TGTGCCAGCAGCTTTGGCGGAAACTATGGCTACACCTTC. Its translation: CASSFGGNYGYTF.

The rearrangement uses TRBV28 and TRBJ1-5; TRBD1 agrees at 8 bases. The V gene's germline CDR1 is MDHEN and CDR2 SYDVKM. The CDR3 has 13 residues. The V gene end was trimmed by 4 bases and the J gene end by 4 bases; junction bases not matched to a gene: 0. The CDR3 spells CASSWTGNQPQHF. The CDR3 nucleotides are TGTGCCAGCAGTTGGACAGGGAATCAGCCCCAGCATTTT.